The rows below give T cell receptor beta chains drawn from one sample of a study of PD-L1 blockade in urothelial cancer. TCRdb keeps only in-frame clones here, not all; method: immunoSEQ multiplex PCR. The sample lists 58,000 or so clones; around 83% were seen once. The material was PBMCs, obtained around atezolizumab (anti-PD-L1) treatment. These receptors all stem from a man over 45 with urothelial cancer. Each CDR3 is given with its conserved first and last residue. The order of the fields is V gene, J gene, clone size, D gene, CDR3 DNA, CDR3 protein. The D gene is left open where the match is weak. A clone size is listed for some rows: how often the clone was seen (once, few, many), or a class if it is expanded.

>TRBV15|TRBJ1-2|NA|NA
TGTGCCACCAGCCCCGCTGGCCAGGACTATGGCTACACCTTC
CATSPAGQDYGYTF
>TRBV9|TRBJ2-1|NA|TRBD1
TGTGCCAGCAGCGTAGGGGACAGGAGTTACAATGAGCAGTTCTTC
CASSVGDRSYNEQFF
>TRBV18|TRBJ2-2|once|TRBD2
TGTGCCAGCTCACCACCGCAAGGGAGGGACACCGGGGAGCTGTTTTTT
CASSPPQGRDTGELFF
>TRBV7-9|TRBJ1-1|NA|TRBD1
TGTGCCAGCAGCTTGGGTCCGGCGGGACAGGGCGTCGGTGAAGCTTTCTTT
CASSLGPAGQGVGEAFF
>TRBV9|TRBJ2-2|NA|TRBD2
TGTGCCAGCAGCGAAAGCGGGAGATTTACCGGGGAGCTGTTTTTT
CASSESGRFTGELFF
>TRBV5-1|TRBJ2-3|once|NA
TGCGCCAGCAGGAAGAAAACGGGCACAGATACGCAGTATTTT
CASRKKTGTDTQYF
>TRBV18|TRBJ1-5|NA|NA
TGTGCCAGCTCACAGAGCGGGCAGCCCCAGCATTTT
CASSQSGQPQHF
>TRBV6-1|TRBJ1-5|NA|TRBD1
TGTGCCAGCAGAAACCAGGGGGCGAGCAATCAGCCCCAGCATTTT
CASRNQGASNQPQHF
>TRBV9|TRBJ2-5|NA|NA
TGTGCCAGCAGACCCGGCGACAGAGAAGAGACCCAGTACTTC
CASRPGDREETQYF
>TRBV11-2|TRBJ2-2|NA|NA
TGTGCCGAACAGGGATACACCGGGGAGCTGTTTTTT
CAEQGYTGELFF
>TRBV7-2|TRBJ2-1|NA|NA
TGTGCCAGCAGCCAAACCCGGAGTGAGCAGTTCTTC
CASSQTRSEQFF